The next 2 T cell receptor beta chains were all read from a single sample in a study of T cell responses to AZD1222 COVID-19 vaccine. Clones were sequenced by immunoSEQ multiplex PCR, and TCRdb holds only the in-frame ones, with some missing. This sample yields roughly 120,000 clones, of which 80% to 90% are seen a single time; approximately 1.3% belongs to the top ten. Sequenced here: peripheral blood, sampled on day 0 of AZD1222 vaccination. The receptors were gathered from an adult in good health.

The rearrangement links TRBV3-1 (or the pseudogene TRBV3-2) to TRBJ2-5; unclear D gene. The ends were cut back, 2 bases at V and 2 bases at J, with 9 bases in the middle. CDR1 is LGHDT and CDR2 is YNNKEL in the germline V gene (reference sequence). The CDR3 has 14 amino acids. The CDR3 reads CASSQFLLQETQYF. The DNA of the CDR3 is TGTGCCAGCAGCCAATTCCTATTACAAGAGACCCAGTACTTC.

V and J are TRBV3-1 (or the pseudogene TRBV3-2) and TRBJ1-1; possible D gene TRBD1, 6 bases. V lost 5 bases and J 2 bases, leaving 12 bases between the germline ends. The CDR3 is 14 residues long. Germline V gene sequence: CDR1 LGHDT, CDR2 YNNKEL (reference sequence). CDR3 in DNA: TGTGCCAGCAGCAGATGGGACACAAACACTGAAGCTTTCTTT. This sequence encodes CASSRWDTNTEAFF.